Listed here are 21 T cell receptor beta chains from one sample, sequenced in a study of blood T cell repertoires in COVID-19 (TCRdb year 2020). Receptor libraries were prepared by the immunoSEQ multiplex PCR assay. The clones in this table, taken by TCRdb from immuneACCESS, are in-frame only. Not every clone is retained; where verified, under half of the shortfall comes from an unresolved V gene, and the cause of the rest is unknown. The sample profile shows 300,000 to 400,000 clones; roughly 90% of them were found once. The ten biggest clones cover just under 7.5% of the sample. Material for sequencing was peripheral blood. These receptor sequences come from a woman in her 70s with COVID-19, enrolled during active disease.

The V call is TRBV12-5, the J call TRBJ2-4; the D gene is possibly TRBD1 (5 bases). V was clipped by 3 bases and J by 1 base, with 16 bases between them. There are 17 residues in the CDR3. In germline, CDR1 is LGHNT, CDR2 FRNRAP. This CDR3 reads CASGFHFQGKAKNIQYF. The CDR3 DNA reads as TGTGCTAGTGGTTTCCATTTTCAGGGTAAGGCCAAAAACATTCAGTACTTC.

The chain combines TRBV4-1 with TRBJ2-1; D is uncertain. The CDR3 runs 15 residues. The V and J ends lost 3 bases and 8 bases respectively, with 17 bases between them. Germline V gives CDR1 MGHRA, CDR2 YSYEKL. DNA of the CDR3: TGCGCCAGCAGCCAGGGTCAGAGCGTTCGGGATGAGCAGTTCTTC. Translation: CASSQGQSVRDEQFF.

The V call is TRBV29-1, the J call TRBJ1-2; 11 bases map to TRBD1. Germline V CDR1 and CDR2: SQVTM, ANQGSEA. CDR3 size: 14 residues. The J segment lost 3 bases and the V segment lost 6 bases, leaving 6 bases of the junction unmatched. CDR3 in DNA: TGCAGCGTCTCCGGGACAGGGGGGTACTATGGCTACACCTTC. Its translation is CSVSGTGGYYGYTF.

The V call is TRBV19, the J call TRBJ1-3; D remains ambiguous. V lost 0 bases and J 1 base, leaving 7 bases between the germline ends. The CDR3 totals 15 residues. Germline CDR1 is LNHDA and CDR2 is SQIVND (reference sequence). The CDR3 reads CASSIEAASGNTIYF. CDR3 sequence (DNA): TGTGCCAGTAGTATAGAGGCCGCTTCTGGAAACACCATATATTTT.

The chain joins TRBV7-2 to TRBJ1-1; the D gene is possibly TRBD1 (6 bases). The germline V and J ends were trimmed by 3 bases and 3 bases, with 11 bases remaining between them. The CDR3 extends over 14 amino acids. Germline CDR1 is SGHTA and CDR2 is FQGNSA. CDR3 residues: CASSFSRGYTEAFF. The CDR3 DNA follows: TGTGCCAGCAGCTTTTCCAGGGGATACACTGAAGCTTTCTTT. The complete variable domain, with remaining parts taken from reference TRBV7-2 and TRBJ1-1, reads GAGVSQSPSNKVTEKGKDVELRCDPISGHTALYWYRQSLGQGLEFLIYFQGNSAPDKSGLPSDRFSAERTGGSVSTLTIQRTQQEDSAVYLCASSFSRGYTEAFFGQGTRLTVV.

Many counts were recorded for this clone. This chain joins TRBV7-6 and TRBJ1-4; D perhaps matches TRBD1 (5 bases). CDR3 length: 15 amino acids. V was pared by 0 bases and J by 2 bases, with 7 bases between. The germline gives CDR1 SGHVS, CDR2 FNYEAQ. The CDR3 bases are TGTGCCAGCAGCTTAGCGGCAGGGACTAATGAAAAACTGTTTTTT. This codes for CASSLAAGTNEKLFF.

This clone was observed a few times. V is TRBV27 and J is TRBJ2-7, with a tentative D call TRBD2 (5 bases). The CDR3 is made up of 14 amino acids. The V gene lost 2 bases and the J gene lost 3 bases, with 11 bases spanning the gap. Germline CDR1 reads MNHEY; CDR2 reads SMNVEV (reference sequence). DNA of the CDR3: TGTGCCAGCAGTTTAACCTTGAGCGGCTACGAGCAGTACTTC. Translating it yields CASSLTLSGYEQYF.

This chain links TRBV9 with TRBJ2-1, with 11 bases that match TRBD2. This CDR3 has 17 residues. Germline values: CDR1 SGDLS, CDR2 YYNGEE. The J segment lost 3 bases and the V segment lost 0 bases, leaving 5 bases of the junction unmatched. The CDR3 coding sequence is TGTGCCAGCAGCGTAGATTCTAGCGGGGGGCTCTACAATGAGCAGTTCTTC. The encoded protein is CASSVDSSGGLYNEQFF.

The V gene is TRBV30, the J gene TRBJ1-5; D is unresolved. Germline assignment: CDR1 GTSNPN and CDR2 SVGIG (reference sequence). Trimming removed 1 base from V and 3 bases from J, with 7 bases in between. The CDR3 extends over 13 amino acids. CDR3 bases: TGTGCCTGGAGTGGGGCGCTCAATCAGCCCCAGCATTTT. Protein product: CAWSGALNQPQHF.

The chain joins TRBV6-5 to TRBJ1-3; D uncertain. V was clipped by 6 bases and J by 0 bases, with 9 bases between them. Germline CDR1 reads MNHEY; CDR2 reads SVGAGI. This CDR3 region has 14 residues. The CDR3 sequence: CASREALSGNTIYF. The CDR3, as DNA: TGTGCCAGCAGGGAGGCCCTCTCTGGAAACACCATATATTTT.

This clone was counted only a few times. The chain recombines TRBV10-1 with TRBJ2-1; TRBD2 aligns across 8 bases. Trimming at V came to 0 bases and at J to 6 bases, leaving 7 bases not matched to a gene. The CDR3 is 16 residues long. Looked up from germline, CDR1 is WNHNN and CDR2 is SYGVQD (reference sequence). CDR3 residues: CASSESTSEMGNEQFF. The CDR3 nucleotides are TGCGCCAGCAGTGAGTCGACTAGCGAAATGGGCAATGAGCAGTTCTTC.

J is TRBJ1-4 and V is TRBV24-1; D ambiguous. Germline-derived CDR1 and CDR2 are KGHDR and SFDVKD. Deletions cut 5 bases from V and 2 bases from J, with 14 bases between. There are 16 residues in the CDR3. For the CDR3, the DNA is TGTGCCACCAGTGGTCCGGCGGGGTCGACTAATGAAAAACTGTTTTTT. It translates to CATSGPAGSTNEKLFF.

V and J are TRBV7-9 and TRBJ1-6; 7 nucleotides match TRBD1. The V segment lost 5 bases and the J segment 10 bases; nucleotides outside the gene matches: 11. Germline CDR1 and CDR2: SEHNR and FQNEAQ (reference sequence). The CDR3 consists of 15 residues. The DNA of the CDR3 is TGTGCCAGCAGCGGGGCGACAGGGATAGGATCACCCCTCCACTTT. Amino acid sequence: CASSGATGIGSPLHF. The whole variable domain, filled in from reference TRBV7-9 and TRBJ1-6, reads DTGVSQNPRHKITKRGQNVTFRCDPISEHNRLYWYRQTLGQGPEFLTYFQNEAQLEKSRLLSDRFSAERPKGSFSTLEIQRTEQGDSAMYLCASSGATGIGSPLHFGNGTRLTVT.

The chain employs TRBV7-2 and TRBJ1-1; 7 positions match TRBD1. V lost 10 bases and J lost 1; bases outside the gene matches: 9. CDR3 size: 14 residues. Germline CDR1 is SGHTA and CDR2 is FQGNSA. CDR3 in DNA: TGTGCCACCCAAGCAGGGGGGCAGAACACTGAAGCTTTCTTT. It translates to CATQAGGQNTEAFF.

The V call is TRBV19, the J call TRBJ1-5; D remains unclear. V lost 1 base and J lost 0, with 4 bases in between. The CDR3 length is 14 residues. The germline V gene has CDR1 LNHDA and CDR2 SQIVND (reference sequence). For the CDR3, the DNA is TGTGCCAGTAGTATAGCAGTTAGCAATCAGCCCCAGCATTTT. The encoded protein is CASSIAVSNQPQHF.

This sequence joins TRBV18 and TRBJ2-7; TRBD1 matches 7 bases. The CDR3 runs 15 residues. V was clipped by 3 bases and J by 3 bases; unmatched bases: 8. Looked up from germline, CDR1 is KGHSH and CDR2 is LQKENI. DNA of the CDR3: TGTGCCAGCTCACCGCCTTCTGGACAGGACTACGAGCAGTACTTC. Translation: CASSPPSGQDYEQYF.

The chain employs TRBV10-3 and TRBJ1-2; a weak D match, TRBD1 (6 bases). CDR1 is ENHRY, CDR2 SYGVKD, per germline. CDR3 length: 16 amino acids. V was clipped by 0 bases and J by 5 bases, with 16 bases between them. Written as DNA, the CDR3 is TGTGCCATCAGTGAGTCAACCGGACAGAATACTTATGGCTACACCTTC. Translating gives CAISESTGQNTYGYTF.

With regard to this clone: Different DNA sequences within this sample yield the same CDR3. The CDR3 here is CAIQGSSYNSPLHF. CDR3 DNA sequence: TGTGCCATACAGGGGAGCTCCTATAATTCACCCCTCCACTTT. This chain connects TRBV10-3 to TRBJ1-6; 7 bases match TRBD1. This CDR3 has 14 amino acids. Unmatched junction bases numbered 2, after V lost 9 bases and J lost 0 bases. Germline V gene lookup returns CDR1 ENHRY and CDR2 SYGVKD.

The chain combines TRBV24-1 with TRBJ2-5, with D unresolved. Germline CDR1 is KGHDR and CDR2 is SFDVKD. This CDR3 is 13 amino acids long. V was clipped by 5 bases and J by 2 bases, with 8 bases between them. CDR3 DNA: TGTGCCACCAGTGCAGGAATTCAAGAGACCCAGTACTTC. Amino acid sequence: CATSAGIQETQYF.

The table lists this clone with a few counts. V gene TRBV18 combines with J gene TRBJ1-5; D is unresolved. CDR1 is KGHSH and CDR2 is LQKENI in the germline V gene. Trimming shortened V by 2 bases and J by 2 bases, and 16 bases separated the two germline ends. The CDR3 totals 17 residues. CDR3 DNA sequence: TGTGCCAGCTCACCAGAAACGAGGGAGGTCGGCAATCAGCCCCAGCATTTT. It is translated as CASSPETREVGNQPQHF.

The chain combines TRBV30 with TRBJ1-1; 11 nucleotides agree with TRBD1. Trimming at V came to 4 bases and at J to 0 bases, leaving 7 bases not matched to a gene. Germline V CDR1 and CDR2: GTSNPN, SVGIG (reference sequence). This CDR3 has 16 residues. The CDR3, as DNA: TGTGCCTGGATTGGACAGGGGGCTTTTATGAACACTGAAGCTTTCTTT. Translation: CAWIGQGAFMNTEAFF. Together with reference TRBV30 and TRBJ1-1, the CDR3 gives the full variable domain: SQTIHQWPATLVQPVGSPLSLECTVEGTSNPNLYWYRQAAGRGLQLLFYSVGIGQISSEVPQNLSASRPQDRQFILSSKKLLLSDSGFYLCAWIGQGAFMNTEAFFGQGTRLTVV.